The 7 T cell receptor beta chains presented below share a single source sample, sequenced in a study of CD8 T cells in ankylosing spondylitis. Study results and caveats: It appeared that ankylosing spondylitis blood was characterized by a TCR beta motif of several highly homologous variants.

TCRdb recomputed calls from the 5' RACE reads with MiXCR, one row per CDR3 protein. Counted here are just under 550,000 distinct CDR3 sequences, about 13% occurring once; the ten biggest clones make up almost 7%. The antigens of these receptors remain unknown. Sequenced material: blood, either unsorted or a sorted T cell fraction (not recorded which). These receptors were taken from a male donor with ankylosing spondylitis.

The gene calls are TRBV25-1 and TRBJ1-4; 9 positions match TRBD1. V dropped 3 bases and J dropped 8; count of bases not matched to a gene: 7. The CDR3 covers 15 residues. Germline V CDR1 and CDR2: MGHDK, SYGVNS. In DNA form, the CDR3 reads TGTGCCAGCAGTGACCCCGGGACAGGGATCGAAAAACTGTTTTTT. Translating it yields CASSDPGTGIEKLFF.

This clonotype was recorded many times. The chain has TRBV28 and TRBJ2-7; possibly TRBD1 or TRBD2 for D (6 bases each). Trimming shortened V by 6 bases and J by 0 bases, and 12 bases separated the two germline ends. The CDR3 is 14 amino acids. CDR1 and CDR2 (germline): MDHEN, SYDVKM. CDR3 protein: CASREGGSSYEQYF. The CDR3, as DNA: TGTGCCAGCAGGGAAGGGGGGAGCTCCTACGAGCAGTACTTC.

This clonotype was recorded a few times. The chain carries TRBV20-1 and TRBJ1-2; TRBD1 is a possible D gene (5 bases). The ends were cut back, 3 bases at V and 1 base at J, with 15 bases in the middle. CDR3 length equals 15 residues. Germline loops: CDR1 DFQATT, CDR2 SNEGSKA (reference sequence). CDR3 sequence (DNA): TGCAGTGCTAGGTCCGCAGGGCGGGGTAACTATGGCTACACCTTC. It codes for CSARSAGRGNYGYTF.

This clonotype has more than one count but fewer than ten. This CDR3 reads CASSVAGGPFDEQFF. DNA for the CDR3: TGTGCCAGCAGCGTAGCGGGAGGGCCGTTCGATGAGCAGTTCTTC. The rearrangement links TRBV11-2 to TRBJ2-1, with 11 bases fitting TRBD2. Germline loops: CDR1 SGHAT, CDR2 FQNNGV. V dropped 5 bases and J dropped 8; count of bases not matched to a gene: 8. The CDR3 covers 15 residues.

This clonotype showed up just a few times. The chain uses TRBV3-1 and TRBJ1-1; weak D call: TRBD1 (5 bases). V was pared by 9 bases and J by 1 base, with 18 bases between. In germline, CDR1 is LGHDT, CDR2 YNNKEL (reference sequence). This CDR3 comprises 15 residues. The CDR3 region is CASSQEAGSNTEAFF. DNA of the CDR3: TGTGCCAGTTCGCAGGAGGCAGGGTCGAACACTGAAGCTTTCTTT.

This clonotype came up a few times. The chain recombines TRBV10-3 with TRBJ2-7, with D tentatively TRBD1 or TRBD2 (5 bases each). The CDR3 has 15 residues. Trimming removed 6 bases from V and 1 base from J, with 16 bases in between. The germline gives CDR1 ENHRY, CDR2 SYGVKD. The CDR3 loop reads CAIRKTGTGSYEQYF. As DNA, the CDR3 is TGTGCCATCAGAAAAACCGGGACGGGATCCTACGAGCAGTACTTC.

The chain carries TRBV9 and TRBJ2-5; D not resolved. Germline CDR1 is SGDLS and CDR2 is YYNGEE. This CDR3 spans 13 amino acids. V was pared by 0 bases and J by 9 bases, with 12 bases between. CDR3 coding DNA: TGTGCCAGCAGCGTAGACCTCAATCCACCCCAGTACTTC. As protein: CASSVDLNPPQYF.